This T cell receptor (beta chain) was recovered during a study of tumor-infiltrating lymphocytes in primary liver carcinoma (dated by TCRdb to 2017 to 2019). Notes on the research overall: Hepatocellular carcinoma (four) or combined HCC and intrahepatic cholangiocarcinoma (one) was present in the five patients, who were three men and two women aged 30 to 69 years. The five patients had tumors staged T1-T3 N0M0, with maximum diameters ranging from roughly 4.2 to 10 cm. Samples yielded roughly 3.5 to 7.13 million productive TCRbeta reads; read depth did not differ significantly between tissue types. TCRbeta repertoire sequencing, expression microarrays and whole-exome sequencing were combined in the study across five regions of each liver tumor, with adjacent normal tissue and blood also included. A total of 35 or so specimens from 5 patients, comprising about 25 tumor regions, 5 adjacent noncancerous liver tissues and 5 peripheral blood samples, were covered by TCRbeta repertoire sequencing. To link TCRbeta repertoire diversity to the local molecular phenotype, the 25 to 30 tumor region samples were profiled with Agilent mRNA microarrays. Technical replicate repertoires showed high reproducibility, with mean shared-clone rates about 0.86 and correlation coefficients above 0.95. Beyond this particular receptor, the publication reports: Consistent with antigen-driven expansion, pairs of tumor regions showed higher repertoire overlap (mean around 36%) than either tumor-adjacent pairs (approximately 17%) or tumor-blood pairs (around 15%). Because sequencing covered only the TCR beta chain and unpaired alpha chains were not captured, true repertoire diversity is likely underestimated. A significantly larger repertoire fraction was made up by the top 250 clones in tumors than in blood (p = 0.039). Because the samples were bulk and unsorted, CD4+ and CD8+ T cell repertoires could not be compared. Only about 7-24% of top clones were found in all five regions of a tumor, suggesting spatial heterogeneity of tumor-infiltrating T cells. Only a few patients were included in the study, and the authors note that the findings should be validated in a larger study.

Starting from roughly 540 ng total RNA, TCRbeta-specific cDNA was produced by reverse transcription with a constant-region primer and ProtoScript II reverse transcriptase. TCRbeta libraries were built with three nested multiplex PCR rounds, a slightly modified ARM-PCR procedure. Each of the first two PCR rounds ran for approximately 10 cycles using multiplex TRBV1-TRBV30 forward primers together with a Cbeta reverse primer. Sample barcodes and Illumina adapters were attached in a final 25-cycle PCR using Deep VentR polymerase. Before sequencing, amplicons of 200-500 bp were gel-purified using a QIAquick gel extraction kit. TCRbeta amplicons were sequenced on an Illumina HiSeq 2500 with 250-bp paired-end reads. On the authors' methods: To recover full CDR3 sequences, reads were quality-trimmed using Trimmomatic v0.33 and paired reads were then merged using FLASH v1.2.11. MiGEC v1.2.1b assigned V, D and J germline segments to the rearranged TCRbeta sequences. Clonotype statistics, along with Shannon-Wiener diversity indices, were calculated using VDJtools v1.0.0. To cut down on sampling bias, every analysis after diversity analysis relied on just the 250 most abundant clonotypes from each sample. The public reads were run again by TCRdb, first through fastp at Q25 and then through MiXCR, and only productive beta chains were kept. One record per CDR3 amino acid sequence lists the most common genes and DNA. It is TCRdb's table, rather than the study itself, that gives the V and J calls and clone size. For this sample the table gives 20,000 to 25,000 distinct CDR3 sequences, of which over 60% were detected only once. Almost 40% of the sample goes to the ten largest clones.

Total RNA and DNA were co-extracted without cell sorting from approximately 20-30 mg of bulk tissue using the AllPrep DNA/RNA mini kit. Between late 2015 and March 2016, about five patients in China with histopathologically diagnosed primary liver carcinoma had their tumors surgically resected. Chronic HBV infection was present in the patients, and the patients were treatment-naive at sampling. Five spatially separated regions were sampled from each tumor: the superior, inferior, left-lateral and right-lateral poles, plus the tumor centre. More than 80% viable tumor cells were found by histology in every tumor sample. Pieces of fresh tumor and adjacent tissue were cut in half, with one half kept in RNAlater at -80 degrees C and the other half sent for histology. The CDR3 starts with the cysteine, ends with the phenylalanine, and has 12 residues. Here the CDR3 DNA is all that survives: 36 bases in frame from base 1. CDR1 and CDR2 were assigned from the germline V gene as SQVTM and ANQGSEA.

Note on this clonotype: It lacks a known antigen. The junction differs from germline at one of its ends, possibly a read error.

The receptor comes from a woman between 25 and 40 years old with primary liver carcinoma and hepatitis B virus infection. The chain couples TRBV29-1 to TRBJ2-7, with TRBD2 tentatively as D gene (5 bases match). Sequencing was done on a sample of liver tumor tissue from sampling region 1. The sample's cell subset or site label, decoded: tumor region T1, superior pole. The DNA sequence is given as TGCAGTTTATACTCAGGAGGCTACGAGCTGTACTTC. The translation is CSLYSGGYELYF.